The 27 T cell receptor beta chains in this list originate from one sample, sequenced in a study of cytomegalovirus exposure and HLA in healthy donors. 13 Jbeta primers and 60 Vbeta primers were used for the PCR. Produced via immunoSEQ multiplex PCR; TCRdb's table is partial and in-frame only. In the table there are about 98,000 clones, roughly 82% of which are singletons. The sequenced material came from PBMCs. The origin of the receptors is a human donor in good health.

J is TRBJ2-1 and V is TRBV27, with 7 bases that match TRBD2. The CDR3 spans 15 residues. Germline CDR1 reads MNHEY; CDR2 reads SMNVEV (reference sequence). After removal of 5 bases from V and 1 base from J, the junction contained 5 bases not matched to a gene. This chain's CDR3 is CASSKRDRSYNEQFF. The DNA of the CDR3 is TGTGCCAGCAGTAAGCGGGATCGGTCCTACAATGAGCAGTTCTTC.

CDR3 DNA: TGTGCCAGCAGATCCGGGACAGGGACGGGAAACACCATATATTTT. Translating it yields CASRSGTGTGNTIYF. The V and J genes are TRBV6-5 and TRBJ1-3, with TRBD1 identical over 9 bases. CDR3 length: 15 residues. J gave up 4 bases and V 6 bases, and 7 bases lay outside the gene matches. Germline V gene sequence: CDR1 MNHEY, CDR2 SVGAGI.

J is TRBJ2-1 and V is TRBV27, with D tentatively TRBD1 (6 bases). The germline gives CDR1 MNHEY, CDR2 SMNVEV (reference sequence). This CDR3 is 12 amino acids long. V was cut by 6 bases and J by 6 bases, with 9 bases left in between. Here the CDR3 DNA reads TGTGCCAGCAGGGGGGCGACCAATGAGCAGTTCTTC. This codes for CASRGATNEQFF.

The chain couples TRBV6-1 to TRBJ1-6, with 9 positions matching TRBD1. The CDR3 is 16 residues long. The V and J ends lost 3 bases and 5 bases, in that order; junction bases with no gene match: 5. Germline V gives CDR1 MNHNS, CDR2 SASEGT. CDR3 sequence (DNA): TGTGCCAGCAGTGAGCGGGGGACAGGGAATAATTCACCCCTCCACTTT. This codes for CASSERGTGNNSPLHF.

CDR3 DNA: TGTGCCAGCAGACCGGGACAGGGTGACACTGAAGCTTTCTTT. Residues: CASRPGQGDTEAFF. This chain links TRBV7-9 with TRBJ1-1; TRBD1 matches at 9 bases. Losses at the gene ends were 6 bases for V and 3 bases for J; bases not matched to a gene: 5. This CDR3 has 14 residues. Germline V CDR1 and CDR2: SEHNR, FQNEAQ (reference sequence). Supplemented by reference TRBV7-9 and TRBJ1-1, the full variable domain reads DTGVSQNPRHKITKRGQNVTFRCDPISEHNRLYWYRQTLGQGPEFLTYFQNEAQLEKSRLLSDRFSAERPKGSFSTLEIQRTEQGDSAMYLCASRPGQGDTEAFFGQGTRLTVV.

This clone appeared a few times. The gene calls are TRBV6-6 and TRBJ1-1; D is unresolved. In germline, CDR1 is MNHNY, CDR2 SVGAGI (reference sequence). This CDR3 spans 14 amino acids. Trimming removed 3 bases at V and 4 bases at J, with 12 bases between. The CDR3 bases are TGTGCCAGCAGTTATGAGGGAGTATTCACTGAAGCTTTCTTT. It codes for CASSYEGVFTEAFF.

Here the CDR3 reads CASSFTGQGFNEQYF. In DNA form, the CDR3 reads TGTGCCAGCAGCTTTACAGGACAGGGGTTTAACGAGCAGTACTTC. The genes are TRBV7-8 and TRBJ2-7, with 9 nucleotides matching TRBD1. V lost 3 bases, J lost 5 bases, and 8 bases stayed unmatched. This CDR3 is 15 amino acids long. The germline gives CDR1 SGHVS, CDR2 FQNEAQ.

The chain recombines TRBV7-8 with TRBJ2-5; 7 bases align to TRBD1. The CDR3 is made up of 14 amino acids. Germline values: CDR1 SGHVS, CDR2 FQNEAQ. The junction had 11 bases not matched to a gene; V was cut back by 6 bases and J by 7 bases. The CDR3 spells CASSSAGTVGTQYF. The CDR3 DNA is TGTGCCAGCAGTTCTGCCGGGACAGTTGGGACCCAGTACTTC.

The chain couples TRBV5-1 to TRBJ2-3; D might be TRBD1 (6 bases). The CDR3 sequence is 14 residues long. The V end lost 3 bases, the J end lost 0 bases, and 8 bases lay between the germline ends. Per germline, CDR1 SGHRS and CDR2 YFSETQ. CDR3: CASSYGQSTDTQYF. CDR3 bases: TGCGCCAGCAGCTACGGACAGAGCACAGATACGCAGTATTTT.

The chain combines TRBV6-5 with TRBJ2-5, with a possible D match to TRBD2 (5 bases). The assigned J gene may be wrong: the sequence end matches TRBJ2-7 better. Germline values: CDR1 MNHEY, CDR2 SVGAGI. The CDR3 is 15 amino acids. CDR3 residues: CASSSLRGYRDEQYF. The CDR3 DNA follows: TGTGCCAGCAGCTCGCTGCGAGGGTACAGAGACGAGCAGTACTTC.

The chain couples TRBV9 to TRBJ2-7, with 12 bases fitting TRBD1. V shed 3 bases and J 4 bases; nucleotides not matched to a gene: 8. Germline V CDR1 and CDR2: SGDLS, YYNGEE. The CDR3 runs to 16 residues. CDR3 nucleotides: TGTGCCAGCAGCGACAACCGGGACAGGGGGCTTTACGAGCAGTACTTC. Its translation: CASSDNRDRGLYEQYF.

The rearrangement links TRBV2 to TRBJ2-3; no firm D call. Germline values: CDR1 SNHLY, CDR2 FYNNEI. The CDR3 runs to 15 residues. Trimming took 7 bases from V and 6 from J, leaving 20 bases between them. The CDR3 DNA reads TGTGCCAGCAAACGATATCCTGGCCCCGGGGATACGCAGTATTTT. This sequence encodes CASKRYPGPGDTQYF.

The rearrangement links TRBV10-3 to TRBJ2-5, with TRBD2 as a possible D gene (6 bases). This CDR3 region has 14 residues. Germline V gene sequence: CDR1 ENHRY, CDR2 SYGVKD. The V end was cut by 8 bases, the J end by 0 bases, with 13 bases between. CDR3 in DNA: TGTGCCATCGGTGGCGGGACGAACCAAGAGACCCAGTACTTC. Amino acids: CAIGGGTNQETQYF.

This chain uses TRBV6-5 with TRBJ2-2; tentatively, D is TRBD1 (6 bases). The CDR3 runs 15 residues. In germline, CDR1 is MNHEY, CDR2 SVGAGI. The germline V and J ends were trimmed by 2 bases and 2 bases, with 9 bases remaining between them. DNA of the CDR3: TGTGCCAGCAGTTACCGCAGGGGCAACACCGGGGAGCTGTTTTTT. This sequence encodes CASSYRRGNTGELFF.

This clone was seen a few times. The rearrangement uses TRBV10-3 and TRBJ2-7, with D possibly being TRBD1 (7 bases). This CDR3 spans 14 amino acids. V was cut by 6 bases and J by 2 bases, with 14 bases left in between. CDR1 and CDR2 (germline): ENHRY, SYGVKD. CDR3 in amino acids: CAIRRDSNAYEQYF. CDR3 sequence (DNA): TGTGCCATCAGGCGGGACAGCAATGCCTACGAGCAGTACTTC.

The chain recombines TRBV25-1 with TRBJ2-5, with 7 bases aligning to TRBD1. Germline V gene sequence: CDR1 MGHDK, CDR2 SYGVNS. V was clipped by 3 bases and J by 5 bases; unmatched bases: 3. This CDR3 has 13 residues. Here the CDR3 reads CASSDPGQETQYF. DNA of the CDR3: TGTGCCAGCAGTGATCCGGGACAGGAGACCCAGTACTTC.

The chain combines TRBV7-6 with TRBJ2-3; D perhaps matches TRBD2 (6 bases). CDR3 length equals 15 residues. CDR1 is SGHVS and CDR2 is FNYEAQ in the germline V gene. Between the trimmed V and J ends, which lost 6 bases and 2 bases, there was a span of 15 bases. In DNA, the CDR3 is TGTGCCAGCAGTTCCACCGGGACTTTCACAGATACGCAGTATTTT. It yields the protein CASSSTGTFTDTQYF.

This rearrangement joins TRBV19 to TRBJ1-2; TRBD1 is a possible D gene (6 bases). CDR3 length: 15 residues. The germline gives CDR1 LNHDA, CDR2 SQIVND (reference sequence). Deletions cut 4 bases from V and 0 bases from J, with 12 bases between. CDR3 amino acids: CASSTKTGPNYGYTF. The CDR3, as DNA: TGTGCCAGTAGTACCAAGACAGGCCCTAACTATGGCTACACCTTC.

This clone showed up just a few times. The genes are TRBV5-6 and TRBJ2-1; no clear D. The germline V and J ends were trimmed by 1 base and 8 bases, with 4 bases remaining between them. Germline CDR1 and CDR2: SGHDT and YYEEEE. CDR3 size: 11 residues. In DNA form, the CDR3 reads TGTGCCAGCAGCTTGTACTATGAGCAGTTCTTC. The encoded protein is CASSLYYEQFF.

This chain joins TRBV5-8 and TRBJ2-2; no clear D gene. With 0 bases removed from V and 4 bases from J, the gap between germline ends came to 4 bases. The CDR3 covers 13 residues. CDR1 is SGHTS and CDR2 is YDEGEE in the germline V gene. CDR3 sequence: CASSLDFTGELFF. The CDR3 DNA sequence: TGTGCCAGCAGCTTGGACTTCACCGGGGAGCTGTTTTTT. The whole variable domain, remainder taken from reference TRBV5-8 and TRBJ2-2, is EAGVTQSPTHLIKTRGQQATLRCSPISGHTSVYWYQQALGLGLQFLLWYDEGEERNRGNFPPRFSGRQFPNYSSELNVNALELEDSALYLCASSLDFTGELFFGEGSRLTVL.

The table lists this clone with a count of one. The J gene is TRBJ2-5, the V gene TRBV6-1; D not certain. Germline V gene lookup returns CDR1 MNHNS and CDR2 SASEGT. Deletions cut 5 bases from V and 10 bases from J, with 8 bases between. The CDR3 sequence is 10 residues long. CDR3 residues: CASSSPFQYF. The CDR3 DNA sequence: TGTGCCAGCAGTTCCCCCTTCCAGTACTTC.

The chain employs TRBV27 and TRBJ2-3, with D maybe TRBD2 (6 bases). Trimming left V 5 bases short and J 7 bases short, with 16 bases between. The CDR3 consists of 14 residues. CDR1 MNHEY and CDR2 SMNVEV come from the germline V gene (reference sequence). CDR3 sequence (DNA): TGTGCCAGCAGTGCCTTCTCTAGCGCCCATACGCAGTATTTT. Amino acid sequence: CASSAFSSAHTQYF.

A word on this clone: One end of the junction is discordant with germline, which a read error may explain. The rearrangement links TRBV7-8 to TRBJ1-2; unclear D gene. The CDR3 is made up of 12 amino acids. Germline assignment: CDR1 SGHVS and CDR2 FQNEAQ. CDR3 DNA sequence: TGTGCCGGCAGCTTAGGATGGCATGGCTACACCTTC. This sequence encodes CAGSLGWHGYTF.

This clone was picked up a small number of times. The J gene is TRBJ1-2, the V gene TRBV10-3; D might be TRBD1 (5 bases). Per germline, CDR1 ENHRY and CDR2 SYGVKD. V shed 6 bases and J shed 7 bases, with 15 bases lying between them. The CDR3 sequence is 13 residues long. The CDR3 nucleotides are TGTGCCATCAGGGTGGACACGAGAGGTGGCTACACCTTC. Protein: CAIRVDTRGGYTF.

V is TRBV9 and J is TRBJ2-5; TRBD2 might be the D (6 bases). Germline CDR1 reads SGDLS; CDR2 reads YYNGEE. This CDR3 region has 14 residues. The germline V and J ends were trimmed by 0 bases and 3 bases, with 9 bases remaining between them. Here the CDR3 DNA reads TGTGCCAGCAGCGTAGGTCCGGGAGAAGAGACCCAGTACTTC. Translation gives CASSVGPGEETQYF.

This CDR3 is CSVASGMNTEAFF. CDR3 coding DNA: TGCAGCGTTGCATCAGGGATGAACACTGAAGCTTTCTTT. The chain has TRBV29-1 and TRBJ1-1, with D possibly TRBD1 on 5 matching bases. Trimming pared 4 bases from V and 0 bases from J, leaving 9 bases between. The V gene's germline CDR1 is SQVTM and CDR2 ANQGSEA. The CDR3 length is 13 residues.

The gene calls are TRBV5-6 and TRBJ1-1, with D perhaps TRBD1 (6 bases). Trimming shortened V by 5 bases and J by 4 bases, and 9 bases separated the two germline ends. CDR3 length: 12 amino acids. Germline V lookup: CDR1 SGHDT, CDR2 YYEEEE. Here the CDR3 reads CASSNRVTEAFF. The DNA of the CDR3 is TGTGCCAGCAGTAACAGGGTCACTGAAGCTTTCTTT. Combining the CDR3 with reference TRBV5-6 and TRBJ1-1 gives the whole variable domain DAGVTQSPTHLIKTRGQQVTLRCSPKSGHDTVSWYQQALGQGPQFIFQYYEEEERQRGNFPDRFSGHQFPNYSSELNVNALLLGDSALYLCASSNRVTEAFFGQGTRLTVV.